The present T cell receptor (beta chain) was sequenced within a study of CD8 T cells in ankylosing spondylitis. General study findings and limits: Characteristic, it appeared, of ankylosing spondylitis blood was a TCR beta motif of roughly eight highly homologous variants.

There are a few counts of this clonotype. Its antigen is currently unknown. A read error may produce the germline difference seen at one junction end. Germline V CDR1 and CDR2: DFQATT, SNEGSKA (reference sequence). The CDR3 contains 13 residues. A quantitative 5'-RACE method, one with molecular barcodes, was used to make TCR beta libraries. TCRdb reprocessed the 5' RACE reads via MiXCR and lists one record per CDR3 protein. The sample contains a few hundred thousand distinct CDR3 sequences, around 20% of which appear only once. Material: blood, either unsorted or a sorted T cell fraction (not recorded which). The sequence derives from a male donor with ankylosing spondylitis or in good health (not recorded which). The rearrangement joins TRBV20-1 to TRBJ2-2, with a possible D match to TRBD1 (5 bases). The CDR3 sequence is CSARVRAAGELFF. For the CDR3, the DNA is TGCAGTGCCAGAGTCAGGGCGGCCGGGGAGCTGTTTTTT.